This T cell receptor beta chain was sequenced for a study of beta chain features in type 1 diabetes. Study overall: Examined across all samples were about 99,000,000 sorted cells.

Expressed TCRB transcripts were sequenced, since all the RNA that had been isolated was reverse transcribed. This table comes from immunoSEQ multiplex PCR, and its TCRdb copy is limited to in-frame clones, with some not included. The table lists around 300,000 clones, 8% of them singletons. Losses at the gene ends were 0 bases for V and 10 bases for J; bases not matched to a gene: 7. Germline lookup yields CDR1 LGHNA and CDR2 YSLEER. The CDR3 runs 16 residues. This sequence was found in a woman under 30 in good health. The sequenced material came from central memory CD4+ T cells from blood. V gene TRBV4-3 combines with J gene TRBJ1-6, with 9 bases lining up with TRBD1. CDR3 residues: CASSQDKDRGSSPLHF. DNA for the CDR3: TGCGCCAGCAGCCAAGACAAGGACAGGGGATCGTCACCCCTCCACTTT.